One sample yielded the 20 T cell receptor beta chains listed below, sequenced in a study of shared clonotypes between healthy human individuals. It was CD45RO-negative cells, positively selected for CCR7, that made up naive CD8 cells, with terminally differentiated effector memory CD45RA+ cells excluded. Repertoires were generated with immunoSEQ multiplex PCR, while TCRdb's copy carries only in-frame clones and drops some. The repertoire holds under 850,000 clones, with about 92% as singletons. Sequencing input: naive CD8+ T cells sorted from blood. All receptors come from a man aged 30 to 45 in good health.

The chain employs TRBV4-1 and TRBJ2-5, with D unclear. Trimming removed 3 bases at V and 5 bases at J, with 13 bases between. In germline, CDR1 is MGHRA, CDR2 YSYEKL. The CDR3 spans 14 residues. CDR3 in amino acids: CASSHLEDLETQYF. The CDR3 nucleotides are TGCGCCAGCAGCCACCTGGAAGATTTGGAGACCCAGTACTTC.

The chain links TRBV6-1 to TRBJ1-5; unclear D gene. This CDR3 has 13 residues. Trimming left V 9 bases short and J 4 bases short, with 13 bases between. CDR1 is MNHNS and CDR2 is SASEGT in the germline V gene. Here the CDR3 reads CASSPRMNQPQHF. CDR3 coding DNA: TGTGCCAGTTCGCCCAGGATGAATCAGCCCCAGCATTTT.

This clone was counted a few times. The DNA of the CDR3 is TGTGCCAGCAGTTTAAGAGGGGCTCACCCTATTGACGGCTACACCTTC. Its translation is CASSLRGAHPIDGYTF. The V call is TRBV27, the J call TRBJ1-2; maybe TRBD1 (5 bases). Trimming took off 2 bases at V and 8 bases at J, with 21 bases between the two ends. Germline values: CDR1 MNHEY, CDR2 SMNVEV (reference sequence). The CDR3 spans 16 residues.

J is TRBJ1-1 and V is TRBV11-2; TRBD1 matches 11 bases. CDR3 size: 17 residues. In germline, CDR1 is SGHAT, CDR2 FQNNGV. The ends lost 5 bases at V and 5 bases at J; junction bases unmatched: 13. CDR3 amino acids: CASSTRTGGAEETEAFF. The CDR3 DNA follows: TGTGCCAGCAGCACTCGGACAGGGGGCGCGGAAGAAACTGAAGCTTTCTTT.

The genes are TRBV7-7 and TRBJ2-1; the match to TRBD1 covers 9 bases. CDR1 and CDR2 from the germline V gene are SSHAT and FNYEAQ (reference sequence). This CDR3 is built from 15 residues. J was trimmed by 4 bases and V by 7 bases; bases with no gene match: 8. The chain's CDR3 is CASTAGTGLYNEQFF. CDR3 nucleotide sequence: TGTGCCAGCACCGCGGGGACAGGGCTTTACAATGAGCAGTTCTTC.

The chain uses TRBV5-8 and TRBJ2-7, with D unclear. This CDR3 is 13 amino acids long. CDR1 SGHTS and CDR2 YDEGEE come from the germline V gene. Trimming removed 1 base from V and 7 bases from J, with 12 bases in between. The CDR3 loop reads CASSLHLGSEQYF. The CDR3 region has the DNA TGTGCCAGCAGCTTGCATTTGGGTTCGGAGCAGTACTTC.

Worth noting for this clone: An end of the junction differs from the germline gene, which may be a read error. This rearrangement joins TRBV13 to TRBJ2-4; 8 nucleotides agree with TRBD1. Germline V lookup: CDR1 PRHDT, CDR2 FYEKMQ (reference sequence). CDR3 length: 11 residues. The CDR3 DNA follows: TGTGCCAGCAGCTTCGGGGGACAGGTGGACTTC. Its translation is CASSFGGQVDF.

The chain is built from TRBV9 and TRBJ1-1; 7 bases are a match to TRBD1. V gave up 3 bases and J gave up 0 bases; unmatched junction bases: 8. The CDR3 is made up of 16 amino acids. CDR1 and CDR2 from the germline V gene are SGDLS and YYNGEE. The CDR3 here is CASSGEDRALNTEAFF. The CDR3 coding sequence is TGTGCCAGCAGCGGAGAAGACAGGGCCCTGAACACTGAAGCTTTCTTT.

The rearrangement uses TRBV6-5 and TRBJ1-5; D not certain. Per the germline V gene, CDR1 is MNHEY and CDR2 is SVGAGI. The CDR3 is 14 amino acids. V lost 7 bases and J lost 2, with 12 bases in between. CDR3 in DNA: TGTGCCAGCACCGAGACCTATGGCAATCAGCCCCAGCATTTT. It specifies CASTETYGNQPQHF.

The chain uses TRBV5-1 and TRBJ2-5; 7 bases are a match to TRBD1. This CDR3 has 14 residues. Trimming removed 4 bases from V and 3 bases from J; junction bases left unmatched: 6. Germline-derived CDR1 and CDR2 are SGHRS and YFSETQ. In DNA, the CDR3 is TGCGCCAGCAGCCCGCTCCAGGGGGAAGAGACCCAGTACTTC. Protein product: CASSPLQGEETQYF. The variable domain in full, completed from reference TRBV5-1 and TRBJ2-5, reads KAGVTQTPRYLIKTRGQQVTLSCSPISGHRSVSWYQQTPGQGLQFLFEYFSETQRNKGNFPGRFSGRQFSNSRSEMNVSTLELGDSALYLCASSPLQGEETQYFGPGTRLLVL.

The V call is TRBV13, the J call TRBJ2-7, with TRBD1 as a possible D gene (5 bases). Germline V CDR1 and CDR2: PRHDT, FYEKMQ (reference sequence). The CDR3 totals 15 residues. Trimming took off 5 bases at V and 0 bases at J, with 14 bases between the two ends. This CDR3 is CASSPQEKSSYEQYF. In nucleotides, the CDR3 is TGTGCCAGCAGCCCACAGGAAAAAAGCTCCTACGAGCAGTACTTC.

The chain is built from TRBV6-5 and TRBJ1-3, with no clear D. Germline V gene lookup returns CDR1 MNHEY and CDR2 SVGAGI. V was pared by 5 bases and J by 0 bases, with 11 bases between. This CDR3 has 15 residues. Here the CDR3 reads CASSLGTSSGNTIYF. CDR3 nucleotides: TGTGCCAGCAGTCTCGGAACCAGCTCTGGAAACACCATATATTTT.

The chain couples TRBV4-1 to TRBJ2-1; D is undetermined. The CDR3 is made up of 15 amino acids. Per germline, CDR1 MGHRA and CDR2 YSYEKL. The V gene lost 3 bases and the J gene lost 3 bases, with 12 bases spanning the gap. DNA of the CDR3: TGCGCCAGCAGCCAGGAGAGGACCCTCTACAATGAGCAGTTCTTC. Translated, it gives CASSQERTLYNEQFF.

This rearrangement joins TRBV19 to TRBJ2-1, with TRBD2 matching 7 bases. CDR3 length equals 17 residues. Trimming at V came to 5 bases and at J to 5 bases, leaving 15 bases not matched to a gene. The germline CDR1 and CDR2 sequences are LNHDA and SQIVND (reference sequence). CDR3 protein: CASSDMGSAGENNEQFF. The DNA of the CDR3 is TGTGCCAGTAGTGATATGGGGTCGGCGGGAGAGAACAATGAGCAGTTCTTC.

The DNA of the CDR3 is TGTGCCAGCAGAGACAGAGCGGGAGGTGCCCACAATGAGCAGTTCTTC. Encoded protein: CASRDRAGGAHNEQFF. This sequence joins TRBV7-9 and TRBJ2-1; the match to TRBD2 covers 9 bases. V shed 6 bases and J 5 bases; nucleotides not matched to a gene: 11. From germline, CDR1 is SEHNR and CDR2 FQNEAQ (reference sequence). The CDR3 is 16 amino acids.

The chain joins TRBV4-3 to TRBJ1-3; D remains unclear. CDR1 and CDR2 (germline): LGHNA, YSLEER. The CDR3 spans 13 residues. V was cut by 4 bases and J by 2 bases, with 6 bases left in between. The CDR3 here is CASSPYPGNTIYF. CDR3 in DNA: TGCGCCAGCAGCCCATACCCTGGAAACACCATATATTTT.

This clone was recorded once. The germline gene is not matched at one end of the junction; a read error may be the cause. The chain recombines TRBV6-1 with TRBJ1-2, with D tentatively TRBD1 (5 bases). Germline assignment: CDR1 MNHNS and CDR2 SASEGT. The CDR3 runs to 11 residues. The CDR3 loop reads CASSDRVVSFF. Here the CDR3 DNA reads TGTGCCAGCAGTGACAGGGTCGTTTCTTTCTTC.

The CDR3 spells CASSQLAPGGHTGELFF. In nucleotides, the CDR3 is TGCGCCAGCAGCCAACTAGCTCCGGGAGGGCACACCGGGGAGCTGTTTTTT. The chain links TRBV4-1 to TRBJ2-2; 8 bases match TRBD2. This CDR3 contains 17 residues. CDR1 is MGHRA, CDR2 YSYEKL, per germline. V shed 2 bases, J shed 3 bases, and the junction held 8 bases outside the gene matches.

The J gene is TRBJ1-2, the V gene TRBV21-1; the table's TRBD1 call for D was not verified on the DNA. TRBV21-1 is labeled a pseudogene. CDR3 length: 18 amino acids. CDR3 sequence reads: CASSLPTGQGRRRYGYTF. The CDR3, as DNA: TGTGCCAGCAGCCTCCCAACGGGACAGGGGAGACGCCGCTATGGCTACACCTTC.

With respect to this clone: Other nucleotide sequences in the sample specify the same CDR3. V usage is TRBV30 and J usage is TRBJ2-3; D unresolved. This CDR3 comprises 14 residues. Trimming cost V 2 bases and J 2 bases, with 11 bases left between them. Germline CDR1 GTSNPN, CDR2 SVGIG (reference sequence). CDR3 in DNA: TGTGCCTGGAGTTGGCTAGAACTCACAGATACGCAGTATTTT. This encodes CAWSWLELTDTQYF.